This TCR beta chain derives from a study of response to subunit inactivated influenza vaccine. Regarding the study as a whole: The authors offered the suggestion that each seasonal influenza vaccination recruits few new T cells.

One entry per CDR3 protein, called by TCRdb with MiXCR from the RT-PCR reads. This table has fewer than 550,000 distinct CDR3 sequences, 25% appearing once. This clonotype was observed a few times. Its specificity is not known. This CDR3 is built from 12 residues. Trimming left V 3 bases short and J 9 bases short, with 9 bases between. V gene TRBV12-3 or TRBV12-4 combines with J gene TRBJ2-1; D might be TRBD1 (6 bases). This material consisted of CD4+ T cells sorted from PBMCs, taken around 5 days after vaccination. The TCR comes from a man aged 45-65 years who received an inactivated influenza vaccine. The CDR3 sequence is CASSFRGSEQFF. CDR3 sequence (DNA): TGTGCCAGCAGTTTCAGGGGTTCTGAGCAGTTCTTC.